Below are 28 T cell receptor beta chains sequenced from a single sample in a study of blood T cell repertoires in COVID-19. Generated by immunoSEQ multiplex PCR, the TCRdb table keeps only in-frame clones and is missing some. There are a few hundred thousand clones in the sample; roughly nine tenths occur only once, and roughly 1.1% lies in the top ten. The specimen sequenced was PBMCs or T cells enriched from blood (not recorded which). Receptor source: a man aged 25-45 years who had recovered from COVID-19.

The chain joins TRBV7-6 to TRBJ2-2, with 9 bases fitting TRBD1. The ends lost 3 bases at V and 3 bases at J; junction bases unmatched: 5. The CDR3 length is 16 residues. The germline CDR1 and CDR2 sequences are SGHVS and FNYEAQ. The CDR3 coding sequence is TGTGCCAGCAGCTTCACGGGACAGGGATACACCGGGGAGCTGTTTTTT. This translates into CASSFTGQGYTGELFF.

This chain joins TRBV11-2 and TRBJ1-4; possible D gene TRBD1, 6 bases. The CDR3 consists of 16 residues. Looked up from germline, CDR1 is SGHAT and CDR2 is FQNNGV. V was trimmed by 5 bases and J by 3 bases, leaving 16 bases between them. The CDR3 loop reads CASSPRGGEANEKLFF. The CDR3 nucleotides are TGTGCCAGCAGCCCCAGGGGAGGGGAGGCTAATGAAAAACTGTTTTTT.

The V call is TRBV7-9, the J call TRBJ2-2, with 7 bases that match TRBD2. The CDR3 has 16 amino acids. Trimming removed 6 bases from V and 3 bases from J; junction bases left unmatched: 10. CDR1 is SEHNR, CDR2 FQNEAQ, per germline (reference sequence). Written as DNA, the CDR3 is TGTGCCAGCAGGCCCTCCGGGGGAGGGTACACCGGGGAGCTGTTTTTT. Its protein product is CASRPSGGGYTGELFF.

The chain uses TRBV9 and TRBJ2-1; 8 bases align to TRBD2. Trimming removed 0 bases from V and 3 bases from J; junction bases left unmatched: 2. Germline loops: CDR1 SGDLS, CDR2 YYNGEE. CDR3 length: 15 residues. The CDR3 spells CASSVAGGIYNEQFF. In nucleotides, the CDR3 is TGTGCCAGCAGCGTAGCGGGAGGGATCTACAATGAGCAGTTCTTC.

The V call is TRBV12-5, the J call TRBJ2-5; D may be TRBD1 (5 bases). Germline assignment: CDR1 LGHNT and CDR2 FRNRAP. CDR3 length equals 16 residues. V was clipped by 6 bases and J by 5 bases, with 22 bases between them. As DNA, the CDR3 is TGTGCTAGTGGACCGCGACAGCAACATTCCAAGGAGACCCAGTACTTC. Its translation is CASGPRQQHSKETQYF. Full variable domain (remainder filled in from reference TRBV12-5 and TRBJ2-5): DARVTQTPRHKVTEMGQEVTMRCQPILGHNTVFWYRQTMMQGLELLAYFRNRAPLDDSGMPKDRFSAEMPDATLATLKIQPSEPRDSAVYFCASGPRQQHSKETQYFGPGTRLLVL.

The gene calls are TRBV14 and TRBJ2-1, with TRBD2 matching over 12 bases. V lost 4 bases and J lost 5; bases outside the gene matches: 15. CDR3 length: 19 amino acids. CDR1 and CDR2 (germline): SGHDN, FVKESK. The CDR3 is CASSLIRKTSGSMNNEQFF. The CDR3 nucleotides read TGTGCCAGCAGCCTCATTCGTAAGACTAGCGGGAGTATGAACAATGAGCAGTTCTTC.

The V gene is TRBV7-8, the J gene TRBJ2-3; 7 bases match TRBD1. The trim removed 5 bases at V and 0 bases at J, leaving 14 bases unmatched. Germline CDR1 and CDR2: SGHVS and FQNEAQ. The CDR3 contains 18 residues. This chain's CDR3 is CASSLRQGLGASTDTQYF. Written as DNA, the CDR3 is TGTGCCAGCAGCCTTAGACAGGGTCTCGGTGCTAGCACAGATACGCAGTATTTT.

This sequence joins TRBV5-1 and TRBJ2-3, with 9 bases identical to TRBD1. Per germline, CDR1 SGHRS and CDR2 YFSETQ. This CDR3 is 15 amino acids long. V lost 0 bases and J lost 4; bases outside the gene matches: 3. The CDR3 nucleotides read TGCGCCAGCAGCTTGGGGGACAGGGTTTCAGATACGCAGTATTTT. Its translation is CASSLGDRVSDTQYF.

The rearrangement links TRBV6-5 to TRBJ2-1; 8 nucleotides agree with TRBD2. Per the germline V gene, CDR1 is MNHEY and CDR2 is SVGAGI. The CDR3 runs 14 residues. J gave up 6 bases and V 6 bases, and 7 bases lay outside the gene matches. The CDR3 DNA reads TGTGCCAGCAGATCCGGGACTAGTAGCAATGAGCAGTTCTTC. It translates to CASRSGTSSNEQFF.

The chain recombines TRBV21-1 with TRBJ2-5; the D segment call TRBD1 is taken from the table without a DNA check. TRBV21-1 is deemed a pseudogene. The CDR3 covers 14 residues. The CDR3 protein is CASSKAGRGETQYF. The DNA of the CDR3 is TGTGCCAGCAGCAAGGCGGGCAGGGGAGAGACCCAGTACTTC.

This clone has a single count. The chain has TRBV12-5 and TRBJ1-5; D gene uncertain. Per germline, CDR1 LGHNT and CDR2 FRNRAP. The CDR3 consists of 11 residues. Trimming shortened V by 2 bases and J by 11 bases, and 7 bases separated the two germline ends. The DNA of the CDR3 is TGTGCTAGTGGTTTGAGGGAGGCCCAGCATTTT. It translates to CASGLREAQHF.

This sequence joins TRBV4-2 and TRBJ1-2, with 9 bases that match TRBD1. Unmatched junction bases numbered 6, after V lost 0 bases and J lost 4 bases. CDR3 length: 16 residues. Germline-derived CDR1 and CDR2 are LGHNA and YNFKEQ. CDR3 loop: CASSQERDRVSYGYTF. Written as DNA, the CDR3 is TGTGCCAGCAGCCAAGAAAGGGACAGGGTGTCCTATGGCTACACCTTC.

V usage is TRBV5-5 and J usage is TRBJ2-2; the D gene is possibly TRBD2 (5 bases). Germline CDR1 is SGHKS and CDR2 is YYEKEE (reference sequence). The length of the CDR3 is 13 residues. The germline V and J ends were trimmed by 6 bases and 4 bases, with 10 bases remaining between them. CDR3 sequence reads: CASTGVGTGELFF. In DNA, the CDR3 is TGTGCCAGCACCGGGGTTGGCACCGGGGAGCTGTTTTTT. Full variable domain (outside the CDR3, taken from reference TRBV5-5 and TRBJ2-2): DAGVTQSPTHLIKTRGQQVTLRCSPISGHKSVSWYQQVLGQGPQFIFQYYEKEERGRGNFPDRFSARQFPNYSSELNVNALLLGDSALYLCASTGVGTGELFFGEGSRLTVL.

The gene calls are TRBV28 and TRBJ2-7; weak D call: TRBD1 (7 bases). CDR1 and CDR2 (germline): MDHEN, SYDVKM. The CDR3 extends over 15 amino acids. Trimming removed 4 bases at V and 2 bases at J, with 15 bases between. CDR3 DNA sequence: TGTGCCAGCAGTTCAGGGGGGTCGGCGCCCTACGAGCAGTACTTC. Translating it yields CASSSGGSAPYEQYF.

This chain links TRBV4-1 with TRBJ1-5; tentatively, D is TRBD1 (5 bases). Per the germline V gene, CDR1 is MGHRA and CDR2 is YSYEKL. The CDR3 covers 15 residues. Trimming took 0 bases from V and 2 from J, leaving 8 bases between them. The CDR3 protein is CASSQDPGGNQPQHF. CDR3 nucleotides: TGCGCCAGCAGCCAAGATCCGGGGGGCAATCAGCCCCAGCATTTT.

The V gene is TRBV4-1, the J gene TRBJ1-2, with TRBD1 as a possible D gene (6 bases). Germline CDR1 MGHRA, CDR2 YSYEKL. V was pared by 4 bases and J by 4 bases, with 16 bases between. The CDR3 runs 15 residues. The DNA of the CDR3 is TGCGCCAGCAGCCCGCTCGACAGGCCCTCCTATGGCTACACCTTC. Its translation is CASSPLDRPSYGYTF.

This clone is a singleton in its sample. The V call is TRBV28, the J call TRBJ2-1; a possible D gene is TRBD2 (7 bases). V was cut by 2 bases and J by 7 bases, with 12 bases left in between. In germline, CDR1 is MDHEN, CDR2 SYDVKM. This CDR3 contains 14 residues. DNA for the CDR3: TGTGCCAGCAGTTTAGGGGGAGGGGGGAATGAGCAGTTCTTC. This encodes CASSLGGGGNEQFF. Together with reference TRBV28 and TRBJ2-1, the CDR3 gives the full variable domain: DVKVTQSSRYLVKRTGEKVFLECVQDMDHENMFWYRQDPGLGLRLIYFSYDVKMKEKGDIPEGYSVSREKKERFSLILESASTNQTSMYLCASSLGGGGNEQFFGPGTRLTVL.

A single count supports this clone. V and J are TRBV5-5 and TRBJ1-1, with D hard to call. Germline V gene sequence: CDR1 SGHKS, CDR2 YYEKEE (reference sequence). The V and J ends lost 0 bases and 3 bases respectively, with 6 bases between them. The CDR3 length is 13 residues. For the CDR3, the DNA is TGTGCCAGCAGCTTGGGGAGCGACACTGAAGCTTTCTTT. It is translated as CASSLGSDTEAFF.

The rearrangement joins TRBV5-1 to TRBJ1-2; D might be TRBD1 (6 bases). The length of the CDR3 is 12 residues. In germline, CDR1 is SGHRS, CDR2 YFSETQ. Trimming cost V 5 bases and J 3 bases, with 8 bases left between them. The CDR3 DNA sequence: TGCGCCAGCAGGGGGGCTGACTATGGCTACACCTTC. The encoded protein is CASRGADYGYTF.

The chain recombines TRBV28 with TRBJ2-2; maybe TRBD1 (6 bases). V shed 5 bases and J shed 4 bases, with 17 bases lying between them. Germline V lookup: CDR1 MDHEN, CDR2 SYDVKM. CDR3 length: 16 amino acids. The CDR3 is CASSNGQTAFTGELFF. For the CDR3, the DNA is TGTGCCAGCAGTAACGGACAGACCGCATTCACCGGGGAGCTGTTTTTT.

The chain employs TRBV21-1 and TRBJ2-1; TRBD2, the table's D call, was not compared with the DNA. TRBV21-1 is a recognized pseudogene. This CDR3 has 18 residues. CDR3 coding DNA: TGTGCCAGCAGCGCCCGACTAGCGGGAGGGAACTCCTACAATGAGCAGTTCTTC. It encodes CASSARLAGGNSYNEQFF.

V usage is TRBV5-4 and J usage is TRBJ2-5; TRBD1 might be the D (5 bases). Trimming removed 3 bases from V and 9 bases from J, with 18 bases in between. The CDR3 runs to 14 residues. Germline V gene data show CDR1 as SGHNT and CDR2 as YYREEE (reference sequence). The CDR3 spells CASSYVGRAGSQYF. The CDR3 nucleotides read TGTGCCAGCAGCTACGTTGGCAGAGCAGGGTCCCAGTACTTC. Using reference TRBV5-4 and TRBJ2-5 for the parts outside the CDR3, the full variable domain is ETGVTQSPTHLIKTRGQQVTLRCSSQSGHNTVSWYQQALGQGPQFIFQYYREEENGRGNFPPRFSGLQFPNYSSELNVNALELDDSALYLCASSYVGRAGSQYFGPGTRLLVL.

The rearrangement uses TRBV27 and TRBJ2-3; TRBD1 matches 7 bases. V lost 6 bases and J lost 6; bases outside the gene matches: 9. From germline, CDR1 is MNHEY and CDR2 SMNVEV (reference sequence). The CDR3 covers 14 residues. CDR3 loop: CASRTGQLGDTQYF. Here the CDR3 DNA reads TGTGCCAGCAGGACAGGGCAACTCGGGGATACGCAGTATTTT.

This clone occurred many times. The V and J genes are TRBV6-5 and TRBJ2-2; perhaps TRBD2 as D (6 bases). Looked up from germline, CDR1 is MNHEY and CDR2 is SVGAGI. Deletions cut 0 bases from V and 2 bases from J, with 10 bases between. This CDR3 spans 16 amino acids. This CDR3 reads CASSYSPGVNTGELFF. CDR3 in DNA: TGTGCCAGCAGTTACTCGCCGGGAGTAAACACCGGGGAGCTGTTTTTT.

The chain carries TRBV27 and TRBJ1-6, with D possibly TRBD1 on 6 matching bases. Per germline, CDR1 MNHEY and CDR2 SMNVEV (reference sequence). The CDR3 covers 14 residues. V was shortened by 2 bases and J by 10 bases, with 12 bases between the two germline ends. The CDR3 sequence: CASSLHRADSPLHF. As DNA, the CDR3 is TGTGCCAGCAGTTTACACAGGGCGGACTCACCCCTCCACTTT.

For the CDR3, the DNA is TGTGCCAGCAGACTGGGACTAGCGGGAGGGCCTTCCTCCGGGGAGCTGTTTTTT. Amino acids: CASRLGLAGGPSSGELFF. V gene TRBV3-1 (or the pseudogene TRBV3-2) combines with J gene TRBJ2-2; 16 bases align to TRBD2. Germline CDR1 reads LGHDT; CDR2 reads YNNKEL (reference sequence). This CDR3 comprises 18 residues. V lost 6 bases to trimming and J lost 6 bases; unmatched junction nucleotides: 10.

This rearrangement joins TRBV3-1 (or the pseudogene TRBV3-2) to TRBJ2-1; 9 nucleotides match TRBD2. CDR3 size: 16 residues. Germline CDR1 LGHDT, CDR2 YNNKEL (reference sequence). V lost 3 bases to trimming and J lost 8 bases; unmatched junction nucleotides: 11. CDR3 sequence reads: CASSQLAGISRDEQFF. DNA of the CDR3: TGTGCCAGCAGCCAGCTAGCGGGGATATCTCGGGATGAGCAGTTCTTC.

The gene calls are TRBV4-1 and TRBJ2-4; D is uncertain. CDR3 length: 14 amino acids. With 2 bases removed from V and 7 bases from J, the gap between germline ends came to 12 bases. Germline CDR1 and CDR2: MGHRA and YSYEKL. In DNA form, the CDR3 reads TGCGCCAGCAGCCAACCTATCGGAGAGAACATTCAGTACTTC. Translating gives CASSQPIGENIQYF.